This T cell receptor (beta chain) was documented in a study of Graves' ophthalmopathy and Graves' hyperthyroidism. Notes on this clonotype: Its antigen remains unknown.

The authors amplified TCR beta CDR3 regions, and they did so from RNA transcripts for repertoire sequencing. Second-round multiplex PCR came after a first-round RT-PCR that employed HTBI primers. TCRdb reprocessed the multiplex PCR reads with MiXCR, giving one entry per CDR3 protein. The sample shows about 600,000 distinct CDR3 sequences, approximately 37% of them seen only once. The hyperthyroidism patients had a new diagnosis of under 2 months' duration and were aged 18 to 65. CDR1 and CDR2 from the germline V gene are SGDLS and YYNGEE. The CDR3 totals 15 residues. Broader study findings: Progression of ophthalmopathy was predicted by the model with about 66% sensitivity and 72.22% specificity.

This rearrangement joins TRBV9 to TRBJ2-7; 9 bases line up with TRBD2. The DNA matches TRBJ2-1 better at its end, which makes the J call doubtful. This clonotype was obtained from an adult man with Graves' hyperthyroidism. Specimen: peripheral blood or thyroid tissue (not recorded which). Here the CDR3 DNA reads TGTGCCAGCAGCGTAGCGGCGGGAGGGCACAATGAGCAGTTCTTC. Its protein product is CASSVAAGGHNEQFF.